This passage covers 23 T cell receptor beta chains from one sample sequenced in a study of OX40 agonist ivuxolimab in advanced cancers. Generated by immunoSEQ multiplex PCR, the TCRdb table keeps only in-frame clones and is missing some. This sample has under 85,000 clones; 70% to 90% occur once, and the top ten carry roughly 7.3%. The sequencing here drew on CD4+ or CD8+ T cells sorted from blood, taken in a trial of the OX40 agonist ivuxolimab. The receptors come from an adult with an advanced solid tumor such as melanoma, head and neck, liver or kidney cancer.

The CDR3 sequence is CSASQGGLPGNTIYF. The CDR3 nucleotides read TGCAGCGCTTCGCAGGGGGGATTGCCTGGAAACACCATATATTTT. This chain links TRBV29-1 with TRBJ1-3; TRBD1 agrees at 7 bases. The CDR3 runs to 15 residues. Germline V gives CDR1 SQVTM, CDR2 ANQGSEA. The V segment lost 7 bases and the J segment 2 bases; nucleotides outside the gene matches: 11.

This chain connects TRBV25-1 to TRBJ1-1; 7 bases line up with TRBD1. The CDR3 runs to 14 residues. V dropped 5 bases and J dropped 11; count of bases not matched to a gene: 14. CDR1 MGHDK and CDR2 SYGVNS come from the germline V gene. This chain's CDR3 is CASSLGGTGARAFF. The CDR3 DNA reads TGTGCCAGCAGTTTGGGGGGTACAGGGGCCCGGGCTTTCTTT.

The CDR3 DNA reads TGCAGCGTCCACTCCCGGGGGGGGGAGGCATATGGCTACACCTTC. Translation: CSVHSRGGEAYGYTF. The V gene is TRBV29-1, the J gene TRBJ1-2, with D possibly TRBD1 on 5 matching bases. Deletions cut 6 bases from V and 5 bases from J, with 22 bases between. The germline gives CDR1 SQVTM, CDR2 ANQGSEA. The CDR3 loop spans 15 amino acids.

The chain employs TRBV7-2 and TRBJ2-7, with D hard to call. Germline V gene data show CDR1 as SGHTA and CDR2 as FQGNSA. The V gene lost 2 bases and the J gene lost 6 bases, with 5 bases spanning the gap. This CDR3 contains 11 residues. The CDR3 loop is CASSLSGEQYF. CDR3 DNA sequence: TGTGCCAGCAGCTTATCGGGCGAGCAGTACTTC.

This chain connects TRBV5-1 to TRBJ1-4; D unresolved. The germline gives CDR1 SGHRS, CDR2 YFSETQ. Trimming left V 4 bases short and J 4 bases short, with 8 bases between. The CDR3 has 13 residues. In DNA form, the CDR3 reads TGCGCCAGCAGCCCGGGGTATAATGAAAAACTGTTTTTT. It yields the protein CASSPGYNEKLFF.

The chain employs TRBV9 and TRBJ2-1, with TRBD1 matching over 12 bases. Germline CDR1 is SGDLS and CDR2 is YYNGEE. CDR3 length: 16 residues. After removal of 4 bases from V and 7 bases from J, the junction contained 9 bases not matched to a gene. The CDR3 DNA reads TGTGCCAGCAGCCCCCGGGACAGGGGGCGAGGGAATGAGCAGTTCTTC. Protein product: CASSPRDRGRGNEQFF.

The rearrangement uses TRBV6-1 and TRBJ2-3; D might be TRBD1 (6 bases). Germline V gene lookup returns CDR1 MNHNS and CDR2 SASEGT. The germline V and J ends were trimmed by 6 bases and 0 bases, with 13 bases remaining between them. There are 15 residues in the CDR3. The CDR3 is CASRRDTSSTDTQYF. The DNA for the CDR3 is TGTGCCAGCAGGAGGGACACCTCCAGCACAGATACGCAGTATTTT.

This sequence joins TRBV14 and TRBJ2-7; the match to TRBD1 covers 8 bases. This CDR3 is built from 15 residues. V lost 3 bases to trimming and J lost 1 base; unmatched junction nucleotides: 5. Germline CDR1 is SGHDN and CDR2 is FVKESK. DNA of the CDR3: TGTGCCAGCAGCCATCCCGGACAGGGTTCCTACGAGCAGTACTTC. This codes for CASSHPGQGSYEQYF.

The chain links TRBV11-2 to TRBJ1-2; TRBD1 might be the D (6 bases). This CDR3 contains 15 residues. Germline CDR1 and CDR2: SGHAT and FQNNGV. Deletions cut 2 bases from V and 4 bases from J, with 14 bases between. CDR3 in DNA: TGTGCCAGCAGCTTACCAGGGGCGGGAGTCTATGGCTACACCTTC. Encoded protein: CASSLPGAGVYGYTF.

The chain joins TRBV5-1 to TRBJ2-7; D possibly corresponds to TRBD2 (6 bases). This CDR3 spans 14 amino acids. Between the trimmed V and J ends, which lost 3 bases and 5 bases, there was a span of 15 bases. Germline CDR1 SGHRS, CDR2 YFSETQ. The CDR3 is CASSSGDPLDEQYF. Here the CDR3 DNA reads TGCGCCAGCAGCTCGGGGGACCCTCTTGACGAGCAGTACTTC.

This chain joins TRBV28 and TRBJ1-4; 8 nucleotides match TRBD1. This CDR3 contains 14 residues. Germline CDR1 and CDR2: MDHEN and SYDVKM. V shed 6 bases and J 7 bases; nucleotides not matched to a gene: 7. The CDR3 region is CASRLDRVIEKLFF. CDR3 nucleotides: TGTGCCAGCAGACTGGACAGGGTCATTGAAAAACTGTTTTTT.

The chain links TRBV5-1 to TRBJ2-5; D is tentatively TRBD1 or TRBD2 (5 bases each). Trimming cost V 0 bases and J 2 bases, with 11 bases left between them. Germline assignment: CDR1 SGHRS and CDR2 YFSETQ. The CDR3 runs 15 residues. The CDR3: CASSLVGDRQETQYF. The CDR3 nucleotides read TGCGCCAGCAGCTTGGTGGGGGACCGACAAGAGACCCAGTACTTC.

The chain uses TRBV5-1 and TRBJ2-2; no clear D gene. This CDR3 has 12 amino acids. V gave up 8 bases and J gave up 1 base, with 6 bases separating them. Looked up from germline, CDR1 is SGHRS and CDR2 is YFSETQ. The CDR3 DNA is TGCGCCAGTGGCAGGAACACCGGGGAGCTGTTTTTT. Translating it yields CASGRNTGELFF.

The chain couples TRBV18 to TRBJ1-5; D may be TRBD1 (5 bases). The germline V gene encodes CDR1 KGHSH and CDR2 LQKENI. Trimming took 4 bases from V and 0 from J, leaving 7 bases between them. This CDR3 region has 14 residues. Here the CDR3 reads CASSRGDSNQPQHF. Here the CDR3 DNA reads TGTGCCAGCTCACGGGGGGATAGCAATCAGCCCCAGCATTTT.

This rearrangement joins TRBV6-5 to TRBJ1-2; the D is unclear. The germline V and J ends were trimmed by 5 bases and 2 bases, with 9 bases remaining between them. In germline, CDR1 is MNHEY, CDR2 SVGAGI. The CDR3 runs to 13 residues. CDR3: CASSLIGNYGYTF. The DNA of the CDR3 is TGTGCCAGCAGTCTGATAGGGAACTATGGCTACACCTTC.

This rearrangement joins TRBV7-3 to TRBJ2-2; tentative D call: TRBD2 (5 bases). The CDR3 spans 12 residues. Trimming pared 5 bases from V and 7 bases from J, leaving 8 bases between. Germline values: CDR1 SGHTA, CDR2 FQGTGA. CDR3 coding DNA: TGTGCCAGCAGCCCCGAGGGCGGGGAGCTGTTTTTT. Translation gives CASSPEGGELFF. Complete variable domain (other parts from reference TRBV7-3 and TRBJ2-2): GAGVSQTPSNKVTEKGKYVELRCDPISGHTALYWYRQSLGQGPEFLIYFQGTGAADDSGLPNDRFFAVRPEGSVSTLKIQRTERGDSAVYLCASSPEGGELFFGEGSRLTVL.

This chain links TRBV11-3 with TRBJ2-2, with 9 bases aligning to TRBD1. Losses at the gene ends were 5 bases for V and 1 base for J; bases not matched to a gene: 8. The length of the CDR3 is 17 residues. CDR1 and CDR2 from the germline V gene are SGHNT and YENEEA. CDR3 sequence reads: CASSLYPGQGNTGELFF. CDR3 coding DNA: TGTGCCAGCAGCCTTTATCCGGGACAGGGGAACACCGGGGAGCTGTTTTTT.

The chain has TRBV30 and TRBJ1-1; D is possibly TRBD1 (5 bases). The germline V gene encodes CDR1 GTSNPN and CDR2 SVGIG (reference sequence). The CDR3 runs 13 residues. Trimming pared 2 bases from V and 8 bases from J, leaving 15 bases between. The chain's CDR3 is CAWSRRGIYEAFF. For the CDR3, the DNA is TGTGCCTGGAGTAGACGGGGGATCTACGAAGCTTTCTTT.

The gene calls are TRBV9 and TRBJ1-6, with TRBD1 matching over 9 bases. Germline CDR1 and CDR2: SGDLS and YYNGEE. Trimming removed 4 bases from V and 2 bases from J; junction bases left unmatched: 4. The CDR3 spans 16 residues. CDR3 in amino acids: CASSPGQGPYNSPLHF. The CDR3 DNA reads TGTGCCAGCAGCCCGGGACAGGGCCCCTATAATTCACCCCTCCACTTT.

The chain is built from TRBV18 and TRBJ2-5, with a tentative D call TRBD1 (6 bases). This CDR3 contains 15 residues. V was clipped by 3 bases and J by 2 bases, with 13 bases between them. The germline CDR1 and CDR2 sequences are KGHSH and LQKENI. The DNA for the CDR3 is TGTGCCAGCTCACCTCAACTGGACAGACAAGAGACCCAGTACTTC. Translating gives CASSPQLDRQETQYF.

J is TRBJ2-7 and V is TRBV7-3; a weak D match, TRBD1 (7 bases). Germline V lookup: CDR1 SGHTA, CDR2 FQGTGA. The CDR3 totals 16 residues. Trimming took off 0 bases at V and 4 bases at J, with 16 bases between the two ends. As DNA, the CDR3 is TGTGCCAGCAGCTTAACGGCGGAGGGGGCGATGTACGAGCAGTACTTC. Translated, it gives CASSLTAEGAMYEQYF.

This clone was recorded once. The CDR3 coding sequence is TGTGCCAGCAGTGAGCAGGGGATTGAGCAGTTCTTC. Its translation: CASSEQGIEQFF. This rearrangement joins TRBV2 to TRBJ2-1; tentative D call: TRBD1 (6 bases). The CDR3 is 12 residues long. Germline V gene sequence: CDR1 SNHLY, CDR2 FYNNEI. The germline V and J ends were trimmed by 3 bases and 9 bases, with 9 bases remaining between them.

V and J are TRBV6-5 and TRBJ1-2, with TRBD1 matching 9 bases. This CDR3 comprises 15 residues. V lost 5 bases to trimming and J lost 8 bases; unmatched junction nucleotides: 12. Looked up from germline, CDR1 is MNHEY and CDR2 is SVGAGI. The CDR3 loop is CASSLGQGPLGGYTF. CDR3 DNA sequence: TGTGCCAGCAGTCTAGGACAGGGGCCTTTAGGGGGCTACACCTTC.